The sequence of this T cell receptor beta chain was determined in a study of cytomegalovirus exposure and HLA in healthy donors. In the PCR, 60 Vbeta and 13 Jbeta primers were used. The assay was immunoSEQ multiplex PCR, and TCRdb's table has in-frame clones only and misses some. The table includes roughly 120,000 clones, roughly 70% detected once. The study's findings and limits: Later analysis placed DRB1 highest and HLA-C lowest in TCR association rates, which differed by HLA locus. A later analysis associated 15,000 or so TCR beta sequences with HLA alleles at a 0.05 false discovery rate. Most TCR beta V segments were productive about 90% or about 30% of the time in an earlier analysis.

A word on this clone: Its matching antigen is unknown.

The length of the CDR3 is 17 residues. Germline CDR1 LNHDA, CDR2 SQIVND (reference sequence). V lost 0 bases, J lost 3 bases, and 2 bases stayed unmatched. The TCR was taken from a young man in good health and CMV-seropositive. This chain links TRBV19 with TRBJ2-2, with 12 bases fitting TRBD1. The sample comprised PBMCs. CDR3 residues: CASSIEGTGGHTGELFF. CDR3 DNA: TGTGCCAGTAGTATAGAGGGGACAGGGGGCCACACCGGGGAGCTGTTTTTT.